This TCR beta chain was obtained from a study of T cells after somatic rescue of genetic block. Assay used: immunoSEQ multiplex PCR; TCRdb lists only in-frame clones, some missing. The table has roughly 58,000 clones, 95% to 96% seen once; the top ten hold 0.075% to 0.1%. This CDR3 region has 17 residues. Sequencing was done on a sample of peripheral blood mononuclear cells (PBMCs). This TCR derives from a child less than two years old. The chain joins TRBV21-1 to TRBJ2-3; the D call of TRBD2 is as the table states it, not checked on the DNA. TRBV21-1 corresponds to a pseudogene. CDR3 region: CASSKGGLAGVVHTQYF. In DNA form, the CDR3 reads TGTGCCAGCAGCAAAGGTGGGCTAGCGGGAGTGGTTCATACGCAGTATTTT.